The entry below describes one TCR beta chain. TCRdb's table, derived via immunoSEQ multiplex PCR, lists solely in-frame clones and lacks some. In the table there are approximately 500,000 clones, 90% to 96% of which are singletons. This sample stems from a study of shared clonotypes between healthy human individuals. The origin of this receptor is a woman in her 30s in good health. Material for sequencing was naive CD4+ T cells sorted from blood. Subset described: CD45RA+ positively selected.

CDR3 amino acids: CASTWDRGIYEQYF. In DNA, the CDR3 is TGTGCCAGCACCTGGGACAGGGGTATTTACGAGCAGTACTTC. This chain links TRBV28 with TRBJ2-7; 10 bases fit TRBD1. Germline-derived CDR1 and CDR2 are MDHEN and SYDVKM. This CDR3 comprises 14 residues. The V and J ends lost 7 bases and 4 bases, in that order; junction bases with no gene match: 7.